The subject of this entry is one T cell receptor beta chain. Deletions cut 5 bases from V and 8 bases from J, with 16 bases between. The CDR3 is 13 residues long. CDR1 is SGHRS, CDR2 YFSETQ, per germline. The entry originates in a study of T-cell memory formation after mild COVID-19. Via MiXCR, TCRdb re-called the 5' RACE reads, giving one row per CDR3 protein. The data contain about 180,000 distinct CDR3 sequences, 16% of them seen just once; the ten biggest clones take up approximately 2.2%. The receptor's source is an adult woman who had mild COVID-19 (a few samples of this study predate the infection). Cell type and time point are not known. The rearrangement joins TRBV5-1 to TRBJ1-2; D is uncertain. Sequenced sample: PBMCs or a T cell subset sorted from them (not recorded which). The CDR3 DNA follows: TGCGCCAGCAGAAAAGATCGGTCGTGGGGCTACACCTTC. Protein: CASRKDRSWGYTF.